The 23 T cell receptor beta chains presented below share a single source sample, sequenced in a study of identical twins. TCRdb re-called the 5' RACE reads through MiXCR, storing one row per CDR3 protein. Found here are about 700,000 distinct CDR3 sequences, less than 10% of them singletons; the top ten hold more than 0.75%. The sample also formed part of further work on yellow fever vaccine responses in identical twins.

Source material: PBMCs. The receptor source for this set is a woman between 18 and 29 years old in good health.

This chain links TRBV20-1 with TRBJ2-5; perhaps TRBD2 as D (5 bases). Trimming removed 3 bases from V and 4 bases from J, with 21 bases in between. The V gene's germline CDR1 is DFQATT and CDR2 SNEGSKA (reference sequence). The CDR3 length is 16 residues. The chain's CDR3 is CSARDTRIATPETQYF. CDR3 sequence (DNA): TGCAGTGCTAGGGATACTAGAATCGCAACCCCAGAGACCCAGTACTTC.

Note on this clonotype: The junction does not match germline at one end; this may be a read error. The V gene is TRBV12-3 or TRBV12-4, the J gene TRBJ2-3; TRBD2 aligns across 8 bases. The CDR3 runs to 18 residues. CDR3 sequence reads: CTSSLSLGGAGRGDTQYF. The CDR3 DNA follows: TGTACCAGCAGTCTATCCCTCGGGGGGGCCGGGAGGGGCGATACGCAGTATTTT.

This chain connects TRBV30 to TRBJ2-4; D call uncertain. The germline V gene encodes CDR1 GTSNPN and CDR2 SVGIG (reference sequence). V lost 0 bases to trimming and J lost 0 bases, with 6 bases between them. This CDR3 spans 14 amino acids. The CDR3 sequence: CAWSVDKAKNIQYF. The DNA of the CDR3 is TGTGCCTGGAGTGTAGACAAAGCCAAAAACATTCAGTACTTC.

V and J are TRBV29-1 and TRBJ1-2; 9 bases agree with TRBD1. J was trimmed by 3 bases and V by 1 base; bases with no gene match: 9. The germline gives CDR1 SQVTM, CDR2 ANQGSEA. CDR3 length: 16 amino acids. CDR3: CSVEVFRDRDHYGYTF. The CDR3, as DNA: TGCAGCGTTGAAGTCTTTCGGGACAGGGACCACTATGGCTACACCTTC.

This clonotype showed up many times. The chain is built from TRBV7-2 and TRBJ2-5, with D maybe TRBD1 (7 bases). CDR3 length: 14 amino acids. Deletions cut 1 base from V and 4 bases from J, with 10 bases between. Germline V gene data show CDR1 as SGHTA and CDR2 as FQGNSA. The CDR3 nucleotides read TGTGCCAGCAGCTTAGACAGGGGAGGAGAGACCCAGTACTTC. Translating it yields CASSLDRGGETQYF.

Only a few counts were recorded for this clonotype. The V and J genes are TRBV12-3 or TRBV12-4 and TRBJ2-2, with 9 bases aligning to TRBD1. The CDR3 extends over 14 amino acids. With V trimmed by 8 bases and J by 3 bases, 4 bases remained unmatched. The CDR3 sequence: CASRDRVDTGELFF. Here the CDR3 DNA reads TGTGCCAGCCGGGACAGGGTGGACACCGGGGAGCTGTTTTTT.

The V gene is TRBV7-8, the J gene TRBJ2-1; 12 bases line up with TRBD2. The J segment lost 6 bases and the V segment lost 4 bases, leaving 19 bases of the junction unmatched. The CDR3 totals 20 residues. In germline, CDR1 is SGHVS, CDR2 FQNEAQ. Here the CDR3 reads CASSSPIILAGGPRGNEQFF. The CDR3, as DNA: TGTGCCAGCAGCTCCCCCATTATACTAGCGGGAGGCCCGCGGGGCAATGAGCAGTTCTTC.

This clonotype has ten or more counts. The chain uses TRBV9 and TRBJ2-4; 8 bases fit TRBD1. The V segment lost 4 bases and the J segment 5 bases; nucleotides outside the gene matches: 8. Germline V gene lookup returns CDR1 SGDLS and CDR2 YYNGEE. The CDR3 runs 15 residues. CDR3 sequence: CASSPLGQGENIQYF. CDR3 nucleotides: TGTGCCAGCAGCCCTCTCGGACAGGGTGAAAACATTCAGTACTTC.

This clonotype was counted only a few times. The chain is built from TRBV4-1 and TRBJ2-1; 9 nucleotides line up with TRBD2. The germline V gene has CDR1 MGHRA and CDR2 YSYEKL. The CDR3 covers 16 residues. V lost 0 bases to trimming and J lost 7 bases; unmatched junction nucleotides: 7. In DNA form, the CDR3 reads TGCGCCAGCAGCCAAGAGGTGGCGGGAGGGGTGAATGAGCAGTTCTTC. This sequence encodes CASSQEVAGGVNEQFF.

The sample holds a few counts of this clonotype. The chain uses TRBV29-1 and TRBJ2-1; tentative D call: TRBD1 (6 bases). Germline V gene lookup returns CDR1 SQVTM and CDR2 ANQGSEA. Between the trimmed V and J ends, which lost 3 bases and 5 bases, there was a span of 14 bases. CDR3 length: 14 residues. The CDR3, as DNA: TGCAGCGTTGAGAGCAGGGGTAGAGACAATGAGCAGTTCTTC. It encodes CSVESRGRDNEQFF.

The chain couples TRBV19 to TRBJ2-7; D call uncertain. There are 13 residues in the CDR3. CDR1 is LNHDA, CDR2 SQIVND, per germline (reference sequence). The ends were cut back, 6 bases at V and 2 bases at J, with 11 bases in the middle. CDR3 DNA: TGTGCCAGTAGACAGACCCCAGCCTACGAGCAGTACTTC. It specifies CASRQTPAYEQYF.

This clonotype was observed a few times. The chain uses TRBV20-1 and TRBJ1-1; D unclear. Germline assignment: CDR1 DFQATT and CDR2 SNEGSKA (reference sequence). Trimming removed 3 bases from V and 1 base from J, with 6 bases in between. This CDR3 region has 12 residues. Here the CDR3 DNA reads TGCAGTGCTAGTGACGGGAACACTGAAGCTTTCTTT. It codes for CSASDGNTEAFF.

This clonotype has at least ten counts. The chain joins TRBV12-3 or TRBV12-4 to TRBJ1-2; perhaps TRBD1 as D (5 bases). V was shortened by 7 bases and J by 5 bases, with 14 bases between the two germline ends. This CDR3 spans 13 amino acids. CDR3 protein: CASTLDIKYGYTF. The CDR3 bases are TGTGCCAGCACCCTGGACATTAAGTATGGCTACACCTTC.

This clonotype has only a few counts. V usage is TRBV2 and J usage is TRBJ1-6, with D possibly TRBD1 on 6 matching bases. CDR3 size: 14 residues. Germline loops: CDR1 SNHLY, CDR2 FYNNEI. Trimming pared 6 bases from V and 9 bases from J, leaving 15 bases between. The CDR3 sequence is CASRELQQGSPLHF. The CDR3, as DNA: TGTGCCAGCAGGGAACTTCAACAGGGTTCACCCCTCCACTTT.

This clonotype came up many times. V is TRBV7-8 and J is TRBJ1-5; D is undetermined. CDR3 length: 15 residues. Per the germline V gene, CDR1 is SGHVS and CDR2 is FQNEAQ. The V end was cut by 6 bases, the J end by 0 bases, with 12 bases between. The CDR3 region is CASSLDGNSNQPQHF. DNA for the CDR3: TGTGCCAGCAGTTTGGACGGTAATAGCAATCAGCCCCAGCATTTT.

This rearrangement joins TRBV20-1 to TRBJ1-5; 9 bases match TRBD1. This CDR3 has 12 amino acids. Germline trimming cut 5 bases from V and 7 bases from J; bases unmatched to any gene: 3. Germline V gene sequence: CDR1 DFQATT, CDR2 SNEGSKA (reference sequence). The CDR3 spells CSARTGDQPQHF. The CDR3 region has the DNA TGCAGTGCTCGGACAGGGGACCAGCCCCAGCATTTT.

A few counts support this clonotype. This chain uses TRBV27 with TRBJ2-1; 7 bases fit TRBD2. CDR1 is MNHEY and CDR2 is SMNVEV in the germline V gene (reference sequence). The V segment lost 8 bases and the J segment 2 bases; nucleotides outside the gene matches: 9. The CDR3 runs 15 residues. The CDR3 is CASVGTTKAYNEQFF. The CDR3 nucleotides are TGTGCCAGCGTCGGGACTACCAAGGCCTACAATGAGCAGTTCTTC.

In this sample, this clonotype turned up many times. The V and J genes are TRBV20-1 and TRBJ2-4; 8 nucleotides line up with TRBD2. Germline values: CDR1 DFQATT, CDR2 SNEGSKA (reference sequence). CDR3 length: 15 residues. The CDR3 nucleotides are TGCAGAGCCGCACGGGGGGGGATAGCCAAAAACATTCAGTACTTC. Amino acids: CRAARGGIAKNIQYF.

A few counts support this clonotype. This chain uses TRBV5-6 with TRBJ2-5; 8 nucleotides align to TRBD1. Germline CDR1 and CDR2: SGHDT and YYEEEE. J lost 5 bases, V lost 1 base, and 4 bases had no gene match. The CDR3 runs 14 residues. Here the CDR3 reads CASSLQGAVETQYF. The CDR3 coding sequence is TGTGCCAGCAGCTTGCAGGGGGCGGTGGAGACCCAGTACTTC. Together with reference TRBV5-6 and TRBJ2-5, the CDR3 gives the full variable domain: DAGVTQSPTHLIKTRGQQVTLRCSPKSGHDTVSWYQQALGQGPQFIFQYYEEEERQRGNFPDRFSGHQFPNYSSELNVNALLLGDSALYLCASSLQGAVETQYFGPGTRLLVL.

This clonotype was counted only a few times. The CDR3 spells CSVATDRGLYEQYF. The CDR3 coding sequence is TGCAGCGTCGCGACGGACAGGGGTCTCTACGAGCAGTACTTC. The V call is TRBV29-1, the J call TRBJ2-7, with 9 positions matching TRBD1. This CDR3 has 14 amino acids. Germline V gives CDR1 SQVTM, CDR2 ANQGSEA. The V and J ends lost 6 bases and 3 bases, in that order; junction bases with no gene match: 9.

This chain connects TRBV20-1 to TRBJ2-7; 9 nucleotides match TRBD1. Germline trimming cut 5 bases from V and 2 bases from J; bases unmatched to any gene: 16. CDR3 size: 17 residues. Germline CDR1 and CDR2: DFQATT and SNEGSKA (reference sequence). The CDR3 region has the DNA TGCAGTGCTGGGACCGGGACAGGGACCCCAATAGCCTACGAGCAGTACTTC. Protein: CSAGTGTGTPIAYEQYF.

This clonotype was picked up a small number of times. The CDR3 bases are TGTGCCAGCAGCGTAAATGGATTCGATGAGCAGTTCTTC. Translated: CASSVNGFDEQFF. V gene TRBV9 combines with J gene TRBJ2-1, with no clear D. This CDR3 is built from 13 residues. V shed 1 base and J shed 8 bases, with 10 bases lying between them. Germline V lookup: CDR1 SGDLS, CDR2 YYNGEE.

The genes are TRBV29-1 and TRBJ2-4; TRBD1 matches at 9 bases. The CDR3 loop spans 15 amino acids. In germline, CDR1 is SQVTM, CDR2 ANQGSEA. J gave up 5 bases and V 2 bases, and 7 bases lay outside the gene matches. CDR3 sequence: CSVELFRTGENIQYF. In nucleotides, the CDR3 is TGCAGCGTTGAATTGTTTAGGACAGGGGAAAACATTCAGTACTTC. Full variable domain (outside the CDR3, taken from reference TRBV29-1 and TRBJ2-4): SAVISQKPSRDICQRGTSLTIQCQVDSQVTMMFWYRQQPGQSLTLIATANQGSEATYESGFVIDKFPISRPNLTFSTLTVSNMSPEDSSIYLCSVELFRTGENIQYFGAGTRLSVL.